The T cell receptor (beta chain) under discussion was sequenced for a study of early stage breast cancer tumors. Whole-study context: Invasive lobular carcinomas made up about 30% of the 12 ER+/PR+/HER2- tumors.

This clone was found once. No antigen is known for it. V was trimmed by 4 bases and J by 8 bases, leaving 19 bases between them. In germline, CDR1 is SGDLS, CDR2 YYNGEE. This CDR3 is 15 amino acids long. Study results and caveats: Enriched TCRB sequences shared across patients were mostly commonly generated sequences. Tumors had roughly 2.4-fold higher T cell density and higher clonality than adjacent normal breast tissue. Comparing each tissue with blood distinguished tumor from normal in most of the 16 patients.

Clones were sequenced by immunoSEQ multiplex PCR, and TCRdb holds only the in-frame ones, with some missing. The table lists 45,000 to 60,000 clones, 83% of them singletons. Sequencing was carried out using blood. This TCR was recovered from a person in their fifties with breast cancer. This chain connects TRBV9 to TRBJ1-3; perhaps TRBD1 as D (6 bases). The CDR3 region is CASSPGGPWGDTIYF. As DNA, the CDR3 is TGTGCCAGCAGCCCCGGGGGGCCGTGGGGCGACACCATATATTTT. Looking up the rest from reference TRBV9 and TRBJ1-3 gives the full variable domain: DSGVTQTPKHLITATGQRVTLRCSPRSGDLSVYWYQQSLDQGLQFLIQYYNGEERAKGNILERFSAQQFPDLHSELNLSSLELGDSALYFCASSPGGPWGDTIYFGEGSWLTVV.